One sample yielded the 27 T cell receptor beta chains listed below, sequenced in a study of shared clonotypes between healthy human individuals. Data came from immunoSEQ multiplex PCR; TCRdb stores just in-frame clones and leaves some out. The sample includes millions of clones, about 95% of them seen just once. Terminally differentiated effector memory CD45RA+ cells were excluded from the naive CD8 cells, which were CD45RO-negative and positively selected for CCR7. The sample was naive CD8+ T cells sorted from blood. The receptors originated from a man aged 18 to 30 in good health.

The J gene is TRBJ2-1, the V gene TRBV30; 9 bases are shared with TRBD1. Losses at the gene ends were 8 bases for V and 6 bases for J; bases not matched to a gene: 11. This CDR3 region has 14 residues. Germline V gives CDR1 GTSNPN, CDR2 SVGIG (reference sequence). The DNA for the CDR3 is TGTGCCGGAATACGGGACAGGGAGGTCAATGAGCAGTTCTTC. This sequence encodes CAGIRDREVNEQFF. The full variable domain, in which reference TRBV30 and TRBJ2-1 provide the parts outside the CDR3, is SQTIHQWPATLVQPVGSPLSLECTVEGTSNPNLYWYRQAAGRGLQLLFYSVGIGQISSEVPQNLSASRPQDRQFILSSKKLLLSDSGFYLCAGIRDREVNEQFFGPGTRLTVL.

The chain links TRBV2 to TRBJ1-6, with 8 bases fitting TRBD1. The CDR3 contains 17 residues. The germline gives CDR1 SNHLY, CDR2 FYNNEI. Trimming at V came to 10 bases and at J to 4 bases, leaving 15 bases not matched to a gene. The CDR3 region has the DNA TGTGCCACCACGGACAGGGCGGGGATGGGGTATAATTCACCCCTCCACTTT. It is translated as CATTDRAGMGYNSPLHF.

This clone was picked up one time. Its ends do not fully match the called genes, so a read error is possible. The genes are TRBV4-3 and TRBJ2-2; 9 bases line up with TRBD1. CDR1 and CDR2 (germline): LGHNA, YSLEER. The CDR3 is made up of 16 amino acids. In DNA, the CDR3 is TGCGCCAGCAGGGATTCCGGGACAGGGAACTCCGGGGAGCTGTTTTTT. Encoded protein: CASRDSGTGNSGELFF.

This clone has a single count. V is TRBV5-1 and J is TRBJ2-2, with no clear D. Trimming removed 0 bases at V and 2 bases at J, with 8 bases between. Looked up from germline, CDR1 is SGHRS and CDR2 is YFSETQ. This CDR3 is built from 15 residues. The CDR3 DNA sequence: TGCGCCAGCAGCTTGGTCACGGCAAACACCGGGGAGCTGTTTTTT. Translating it yields CASSLVTANTGELFF. Variable domain in full (rest from reference TRBV5-1 and TRBJ2-2): KAGVTQTPRYLIKTRGQQVTLSCSPISGHRSVSWYQQTPGQGLQFLFEYFSETQRNKGNFPGRFSGRQFSNSRSEMNVSTLELGDSALYLCASSLVTANTGELFFGEGSRLTVL.

This rearrangement joins TRBV9 to TRBJ2-3, with 11 bases aligning to TRBD2. Germline CDR1 reads SGDLS; CDR2 reads YYNGEE. This CDR3 has 16 residues. V was pared by 5 bases and J by 0 bases, with 5 bases of the junction left unmatched. This chain's CDR3 is CASSPSGGSSTDTQYF. CDR3 coding DNA: TGTGCCAGCAGTCCTAGCGGGGGGAGTAGCACAGATACGCAGTATTTT.

This chain connects TRBV4-3 to TRBJ2-7; TRBD1 might be the D (6 bases). Trimming shortened V by 1 base and J by 0 bases, and 13 bases separated the two germline ends. This CDR3 region has 16 residues. CDR1 LGHNA and CDR2 YSLEER come from the germline V gene. The CDR3 region is CASSQGTGLPSYEQYF. CDR3 nucleotide sequence: TGCGCCAGCAGCCAAGGTACAGGGCTTCCCTCCTACGAGCAGTACTTC.

This chain uses TRBV11-2 with TRBJ2-1; D gene ambiguous. Trimming took 3 bases from V and 1 from J, leaving 4 bases between them. Germline V gene sequence: CDR1 SGHAT, CDR2 FQNNGV. The CDR3 loop spans 13 amino acids. CDR3 in amino acids: CASSFQSYNEQFF. CDR3 sequence (DNA): TGTGCCAGCAGCTTCCAGTCCTACAATGAGCAGTTCTTC.

The J gene is TRBJ2-5, the V gene TRBV5-1, with D tentatively TRBD2 (6 bases). The V gene lost 0 bases and the J gene lost 1 base, with 10 bases spanning the gap. Germline loops: CDR1 SGHRS, CDR2 YFSETQ. The CDR3 length is 15 residues. The CDR3 DNA sequence: TGCGCCAGCAGCTTGGTCGGGAGTTCCCAAGAGACCCAGTACTTC. Its protein product is CASSLVGSSQETQYF.

This clone has only a few counts. The V call is TRBV4-1, the J call TRBJ1-5; D is possibly TRBD1 (6 bases). Germline V CDR1 and CDR2: MGHRA, YSYEKL. The CDR3 sequence is 12 residues long. Between the trimmed V and J ends, which lost 5 bases and 8 bases, there was a span of 10 bases. CDR3 sequence: CASSSRGEPQHF. In DNA, the CDR3 is TGCGCCAGCAGCTCTAGGGGGGAGCCCCAGCATTTT.

The chain has TRBV28 and TRBJ1-3; D gene uncertain. The CDR3 is 13 residues long. V shed 5 bases and J shed 8 bases, with 13 bases lying between them. The V gene's germline CDR1 is MDHEN and CDR2 SYDVKM. CDR3 DNA sequence: TGTGCCAGCAGTAGAGGAGACTCGTACACCATATATTTT. It is translated as CASSRGDSYTIYF.

J is TRBJ2-7 and V is TRBV5-4; TRBD1 or TRBD2 may be the D gene (6 bases each). The CDR3 spans 15 residues. V was pared by 2 bases and J by 0 bases, with 12 bases between. Germline CDR1 and CDR2: SGHNT and YYREEE (reference sequence). The CDR3 nucleotides read TGTGCCAGCAGCTTCAGCACGGGGGCCTCCTACGAGCAGTACTTC. It codes for CASSFSTGASYEQYF.

This sequence joins TRBV14 and TRBJ2-5, with D possibly matching TRBD1 (5 bases). V was clipped by 10 bases and J by 5 bases, with 14 bases between them. The length of the CDR3 is 12 residues. Germline assignment: CDR1 SGHDN and CDR2 FVKESK. The CDR3 protein is CAKGRGSETQYF. For the CDR3, the DNA is TGTGCCAAGGGAAGGGGCAGTGAGACCCAGTACTTC.

The chain combines TRBV4-1 with TRBJ2-3; D remains unclear. The CDR3 extends over 12 amino acids. CDR1 MGHRA and CDR2 YSYEKL come from the germline V gene. Trimming cost V 2 bases and J 3 bases, with 3 bases left between them. In DNA form, the CDR3 reads TGCGCCAGCAGCCAATGGACAGATACGCAGTATTTT. This sequence encodes CASSQWTDTQYF.

The V call is TRBV7-2, the J call TRBJ2-1, with TRBD2 as a possible D gene (5 bases). Trimming stripped 5 bases from V and 10 bases from J, with 9 bases between. The CDR3 runs to 11 residues. Germline V lookup: CDR1 SGHTA, CDR2 FQGNSA. The CDR3 DNA reads TGTGCCAGCAGCCCCTCGGGGGAGCAGTTCTTC. Residues: CASSPSGEQFF.

This clone was counted once. The rearrangement links TRBV4-1 to TRBJ2-7, with TRBD2 identical over 12 bases. Losses at the gene ends were 4 bases for V and 4 bases for J; bases not matched to a gene: 11. This CDR3 has 17 amino acids. Germline CDR1 and CDR2: MGHRA and YSYEKL. The CDR3 protein is CASSLGLAGTGTYEQYF. The CDR3 nucleotides are TGCGCCAGCAGCCTTGGACTAGCGGGGACGGGGACGTACGAGCAGTACTTC.

This chain's CDR3 is CASSTAMGLAYRYNEQFF. CDR3 in DNA: TGTGCCAGCAGCACAGCCATGGGACTAGCGTATCGCTACAATGAGCAGTTCTTC. This chain uses TRBV7-9 with TRBJ2-1; TRBD2 matches 10 bases. The length of the CDR3 is 18 residues. Germline V lookup: CDR1 SEHNR, CDR2 FQNEAQ (reference sequence). J was trimmed by 3 bases and V by 5 bases; bases with no gene match: 13.

V gene TRBV7-9 combines with J gene TRBJ2-7; possibly TRBD2 for D (5 bases). Germline CDR1 and CDR2: SEHNR and FQNEAQ (reference sequence). The CDR3 is made up of 13 amino acids. The ends were cut back, 5 bases at V and 5 bases at J, with 13 bases in the middle. CDR3 coding DNA: TGTGCCAGCAGCCCATGGACTGGGGACGAGCAGTACTTC. Its translation is CASSPWTGDEQYF.

This chain connects TRBV19 to TRBJ2-1; either TRBD1 or TRBD2 may supply D (5 bases each). V was cut by 7 bases and J by 0 bases, with 10 bases left in between. This CDR3 has 14 amino acids. Germline V gene sequence: CDR1 LNHDA, CDR2 SQIVND (reference sequence). The chain's CDR3 is CASKGDGSYNEQFF. The DNA for the CDR3 is TGTGCCAGTAAAGGGGACGGCTCCTACAATGAGCAGTTCTTC.

A remark on this clone: The sample carries other DNA sequences with the same CDR3. This rearrangement joins TRBV7-9 to TRBJ2-7; TRBD1 might be the D (6 bases). Deletions cut 4 bases from V and 2 bases from J, with 9 bases between. This CDR3 is built from 13 residues. Germline lookup yields CDR1 SEHNR and CDR2 FQNEAQ (reference sequence). The CDR3 spells CASSWTETYEQYF. In nucleotides, the CDR3 is TGTGCCAGCAGCTGGACAGAAACCTACGAGCAGTACTTC.

The chain combines TRBV29-1 with TRBJ1-2; D is unresolved. Per germline, CDR1 SQVTM and CDR2 ANQGSEA. The CDR3 has 14 amino acids. Trimming stripped 1 base from V and 2 bases from J, with 11 bases between. The CDR3 DNA reads as TGCAGCGTTGAAGTACGTGGGAACAACTATGGCTACACCTTC. Protein sequence: CSVEVRGNNYGYTF.

V gene TRBV30 combines with J gene TRBJ1-2; no reliable D call. This CDR3 has 11 residues. Germline lookup yields CDR1 GTSNPN and CDR2 SVGIG (reference sequence). Trimming took 7 bases from V and 3 from J, leaving 9 bases between them. The CDR3: CALDGHYGYTF. In DNA form, the CDR3 reads TGTGCCTTGGACGGACACTATGGCTACACCTTC.

The chain recombines TRBV30 with TRBJ2-7, with 10 bases fitting TRBD2. Trimming took 7 bases from V and 5 from J; bases not matched to a gene: 5. The CDR3 totals 12 residues. Germline V CDR1 and CDR2: GTSNPN, SVGIG (reference sequence). The CDR3 DNA reads TGTGCCTTCGGCGGGACTAGCGACGAGCAGTACTTC. It specifies CAFGGTSDEQYF. The full variable domain, with the rest looked up from reference TRBV30 and TRBJ2-7, is SQTIHQWPATLVQPVGSPLSLECTVEGTSNPNLYWYRQAAGRGLQLLFYSVGIGQISSEVPQNLSASRPQDRQFILSSKKLLLSDSGFYLCAFGGTSDEQYFGPGTRLTVT.

The chain joins TRBV7-9 to TRBJ2-7; D gene uncertain. The CDR3 contains 15 residues. Looked up from germline, CDR1 is SEHNR and CDR2 is FQNEAQ (reference sequence). V was pared by 5 bases and J by 0 bases, with 14 bases between. The CDR3 sequence is CASSPPLSNSYEQYF. CDR3 DNA: TGTGCCAGCAGCCCGCCCCTCAGTAACTCCTACGAGCAGTACTTC.

The sample holds a few counts of this clone. The rearrangement uses TRBV28 and TRBJ2-7, with D tentatively TRBD1 or TRBD2 (6 bases each). Deletions cut 6 bases from V and 2 bases from J, with 17 bases between. The CDR3 runs 15 residues. Germline loops: CDR1 MDHEN, CDR2 SYDVKM. The CDR3 sequence: CASRNPGASAYEQYF. The CDR3 bases are TGTGCCAGCAGGAATCCGGGGGCGTCCGCCTACGAGCAGTACTTC.

The V gene is TRBV2, the J gene TRBJ1-5, with D possibly TRBD1 on 6 matching bases. The CDR3 length is 17 residues. Germline V gene lookup returns CDR1 SNHLY and CDR2 FYNNEI. Deletions cut 6 bases from V and 1 base from J, with 19 bases between. CDR3 nucleotides: TGTGCCAGCAGGGAGCCGACCTTCGGACAGAGCAATCAGCCCCAGCATTTT. Translated: CASREPTFGQSNQPQHF.

About this clone: Other DNA sequences in the same sample also yield this CDR3. The chain couples TRBV7-9 to TRBJ2-6; 7 bases map to TRBD1. The ends lost 3 bases at V and 1 base at J; junction bases unmatched: 0. The CDR3 runs to 15 residues. In germline, CDR1 is SEHNR, CDR2 FQNEAQ (reference sequence). The CDR3 DNA sequence: TGTGCCAGCAGCTTGACAGGGTCTGGGGCCAACGTCCTGACTTTC. This translates into CASSLTGSGANVLTF.

V is TRBV30 and J is TRBJ2-3; 8 bases fit TRBD2. The CDR3 totals 16 residues. The germline V gene encodes CDR1 GTSNPN and CDR2 SVGIG (reference sequence). Trimming removed 0 bases from V and 3 bases from J; junction bases left unmatched: 8. The CDR3 region has the DNA TGTGCCTGGAGTGTAAAGGTCGGGAGGGCGACAGATACGCAGTATTTT. Translating it yields CAWSVKVGRATDTQYF.